This T cell receptor beta chain emerged from a study of T-cell reconstitution after alpha-beta-depleted transplantation in children. Whole-study findings and limits: It was surviving recipient T cells and thymic progenitors that gave some patients high TCRbeta diversity at day 60. Where alpha-beta T cells came from about two months after transplant was reportedly several hundred expanded graft clones. One year after transplant, T-cell counts and diversity came mostly from newly produced T cells.

TCRbeta library construction was performed incorporating unique molecular identifiers. TCRdb recomputed calls from the PCR reads with MiXCR, one row per CDR3 protein. The table has 440,000 or so distinct CDR3 sequences, around 46% seen once. V was trimmed by 1 base and J by 0 bases, leaving 14 bases between them. This CDR3 has 16 residues. Germline lookup yields CDR1 SGHDT and CDR2 YYEEEE. Turning to this clonotype: As yet, its antigen is unknown.

The sequencing here drew on PBMCs, taken before TCRalphabeta/CD19-depleted stem cell transplant. The sequence was collected from a girl aged 2 to 10 with aplastic anemia, due to receive a stem cell transplant. The J gene is TRBJ2-7, the V gene TRBV5-6, with TRBD2 as a possible D gene (5 bases). The CDR3 loop reads CASSLLRGKGSYEQYF. The DNA of the CDR3 is TGTGCCAGCAGCTTGCTCCGAGGGAAGGGCTCCTACGAGCAGTACTTC. Full variable domain (missing parts from reference TRBV5-6 and TRBJ2-7): DAGVTQSPTHLIKTRGQQVTLRCSPKSGHDTVSWYQQALGQGPQFIFQYYEEEERQRGNFPDRFSGHQFPNYSSELNVNALLLGDSALYLCASSLLRGKGSYEQYFGPGTRLTVT.